One and the same sample provided the 21 T cell receptor beta chains below, sequenced in a study of blood T cells in healthy people across ages. Primers used in a second PCR of roughly 6 to 11 cycles were a sample-barcoded 5' primer and a J-beta primer mix. In TCRdb, the 5' RACE reads were re-called with MiXCR into one record per CDR3 protein. The table shows around 670,000 distinct CDR3 sequences, with approximately 30% occurring only once. The source material was blood. All receptors come from a woman aged 80 or over in good health.

A few counts support this clonotype. The chain carries TRBV6-6 and TRBJ1-2, with no clear D. The germline V gene encodes CDR1 MNHNY and CDR2 SVGAGI (reference sequence). The V gene lost 6 bases and the J gene lost 8 bases, with 13 bases spanning the gap. The CDR3 has 12 amino acids. CDR3 nucleotides: TGTGCCAGCAGGAGCACCCTTGGGGGCTACACCTTC. Translated: CASRSTLGGYTF.

This clonotype came up a few times. Being one base from a much bigger clone, this may be a read error. The chain employs TRBV6-2 or TRBV6-3 and TRBJ2-1; no reliable D call. Germline-derived CDR1 and CDR2 are MNHEY and SVGEGT. This CDR3 comprises 14 residues. V dropped 7 bases and J dropped 3 bases, with 13 bases sitting between them. The CDR3 here is CASTKIGSYNEQFF. The CDR3 region has the DNA TGTGCCAGCACAAAAATCGGCAGCTACAATGAGCAGTTCTTC.

This clonotype has ten or more counts. This rearrangement joins TRBV4-2 to TRBJ2-5, with no clear D. This CDR3 spans 13 amino acids. Trimming took off 1 base at V and 5 bases at J, with 8 bases between the two ends. Germline values: CDR1 LGHNA, CDR2 YNFKEQ. The CDR3 loop reads CASSQVTRETQYF. CDR3 bases: TGTGCCAGCAGCCAAGTAACTCGGGAGACCCAGTACTTC.

V gene TRBV6-5 combines with J gene TRBJ2-7; 8 bases align to TRBD1. This CDR3 spans 14 amino acids. Germline V gene lookup returns CDR1 MNHEY and CDR2 SVGAGI. V was pared by 5 bases and J by 2 bases, with 5 bases of the junction left unmatched. The CDR3 DNA sequence: TGTGCCAGCAGTATAGACAGGGGTCCCTACGAGCAGTACTTC. This codes for CASSIDRGPYEQYF.

In its sample, this clonotype was seen many times. The chain combines TRBV5-4 with TRBJ2-5, with 9 bases fitting TRBD1. Judging by the DNA end, TRBJ2-7 fits better; the J call may be wrong. The CDR3 is 14 residues long. Germline assignment: CDR1 SGHNT and CDR2 YYREEE (reference sequence). CDR3 in DNA: TGTGCCAGCAGCTCGCGGGACAGGGACCACGAGCAGTACTTC. Its translation is CASSSRDRDHEQYF.

This clonotype showed up many times. J is TRBJ2-7 and V is TRBV4-2; TRBD1 is a possible D gene (7 bases). In germline, CDR1 is LGHNA, CDR2 YNFKEQ. The CDR3 spans 17 residues. V dropped 0 bases and J dropped 4 bases, with 19 bases sitting between them. The CDR3 region has the DNA TGTGCCAGCAGCCAAGATCCGGCCCCAGGGGGAGGTTACGAGCAGTACTTC. It encodes CASSQDPAPGGGYEQYF.

This clonotype was detected ten times or more. The chain is built from TRBV6-5 and TRBJ2-1; tentative D call: TRBD2 (6 bases). Trimming took 2 bases from V and 7 from J, leaving 9 bases between them. Germline CDR1 is MNHEY and CDR2 is SVGAGI. The CDR3 runs to 13 residues. CDR3 in amino acids: CASSYPGLNEQFF. The CDR3, as DNA: TGTGCCAGCAGTTACCCAGGACTAAATGAGCAGTTCTTC.

Ten or more counts support this clonotype. A read error may be the cause here, since a much bigger clone is one base away. The gene calls are TRBV5-1 and TRBJ2-1; no clear D. Germline V gene sequence: CDR1 SGHRS, CDR2 YFSETQ. The length of the CDR3 is 14 residues. Trimming took off 3 bases at V and 8 bases at J, with 15 bases between the two ends. This CDR3 is CASSCGLFSYEQFF. The CDR3 nucleotides are TGCGCCAGCAGCTGTGGGCTATTCTCCTATGAGCAGTTCTTC.

V is TRBV27 and J is TRBJ1-2; 7 nucleotides align to TRBD1. Germline lookup yields CDR1 MNHEY and CDR2 SMNVEV (reference sequence). CDR3 size: 15 residues. V was clipped by 6 bases and J by 4 bases; unmatched bases: 11. CDR3 in amino acids: CASRPPGGGSYGYTF. The DNA of the CDR3 is TGTGCCAGCAGACCGCCAGGGGGGGGATCCTATGGCTACACCTTC.

This clonotype occurred many times. V is TRBV5-1 and J is TRBJ1-6; 10 bases are a match to TRBD1. The CDR3 has 16 amino acids. Trimming at V came to 0 bases and at J to 5 bases, leaving 2 bases not matched to a gene. Per germline, CDR1 SGHRS and CDR2 YFSETQ. The CDR3 is CASSLDGQGDNSPLHF. The CDR3 coding sequence is TGCGCCAGCAGCTTGGACGGACAGGGGGATAATTCACCCCTCCACTTT.

There are a few counts of this clonotype. This chain connects TRBV30 to TRBJ2-7, with TRBD1 matching over 10 bases. Unmatched junction bases numbered 10, after V lost 0 bases and J lost 5 bases. There are 16 residues in the CDR3. CDR1 is GTSNPN, CDR2 SVGIG, per germline (reference sequence). In DNA form, the CDR3 reads TGTGCCTGGAGTGTAGGGGGGGACAGGGGATCCAACGAGCAGTACTTC. Translated, it gives CAWSVGGDRGSNEQYF.

Note on this clonotype: A read error is possible here, since a much larger clone lies one base away. The chain is built from TRBV7-3 and TRBJ2-5, with D possibly being TRBD2 (6 bases). The DNA end is more similar to TRBJ2-1, so the J call may be wrong. In germline, CDR1 is SGHTA, CDR2 FQGTGA. CDR3 length equals 13 residues. The CDR3 spells CASSGGTQETQFF. The CDR3 bases are TGTGCCAGCAGCGGCGGGACCCAAGAGACCCAGTTCTTC.

This clonotype showed up many times. J is TRBJ2-7 and V is TRBV3-1; 10 bases line up with TRBD1. Germline-derived CDR1 and CDR2 are LGHDT and YNNKEL (reference sequence). The V and J ends lost 3 bases and 5 bases, in that order; junction bases with no gene match: 10. The CDR3 has 16 amino acids. The CDR3 region is CASSQRAGTGVHEQYF. Here the CDR3 DNA reads TGTGCCAGCAGCCAGCGAGCCGGGACAGGGGTTCACGAGCAGTACTTC.

The chain joins TRBV6-6 to TRBJ1-1; D uncertain. Trimming took 5 bases from V and 0 from J, leaving 13 bases between them. In germline, CDR1 is MNHNY, CDR2 SVGAGI (reference sequence). The CDR3 sequence is 15 residues long. The CDR3, as DNA: TGTGCCAGCAGTCTTTTGAACCGGCTGAACACTGAAGCTTTCTTT. It encodes CASSLLNRLNTEAFF.

This clonotype was observed a handful of times. A much larger clone differs from this one at a single base, so this may be a read error. The chain combines TRBV7-2 with TRBJ2-7, with 11 bases identical to TRBD2. Germline CDR1 SGHTA, CDR2 FQGNSA. V was pared by 6 bases and J by 7 bases, with 8 bases of the junction left unmatched. The CDR3 extends over 14 amino acids. The CDR3 coding sequence is TGTGCCAGCAGACAACTAGCGGGGGTCAATGAGCAGTACTTC. Protein: CASRQLAGVNEQYF.

Concerning this clonotype: A clone one base away is much larger, so this may be a read error. The V gene is TRBV20-1, the J gene TRBJ2-5, with D possibly called TRBD1 or TRBD2 (6 bases each). Germline V gives CDR1 DFQATT, CDR2 SNEGSKA (reference sequence). The CDR3 covers 15 residues. V lost 1 base to trimming and J lost 4 bases, with 16 bases between them. CDR3 sequence: CSARARGQGGETQYF. CDR3 DNA sequence: TGCAGTGCTAGAGCTCGGGGGCAGGGCGGAGAGACCCAGTACTTC.

The chain links TRBV5-1 to TRBJ1-1, with 7 positions matching TRBD1. CDR1 and CDR2 from the germline V gene are SGHRS and YFSETQ. The CDR3 is 13 residues long. The junction had 4 bases not matched to a gene; V was cut back by 0 bases and J by 8 bases. CDR3 coding DNA: TGCGCCAGCAGCTTGGCTACGGACAGGGAAGCTTTCTTT. It encodes CASSLATDREAFF.

In this sample, this clonotype turned up a few times. This chain links TRBV20-1 with TRBJ1-5, with a tentative D call TRBD1 (6 bases). This CDR3 is built from 15 residues. Germline V gene data show CDR1 as DFQATT and CDR2 as SNEGSKA (reference sequence). V lost 6 bases, J lost 1 base, and 16 bases lay in between. The CDR3, as DNA: TGCAGTGCACCAAGAGGACAGACAAGCAATCAGCCCCAGCATTTT. This sequence encodes CSAPRGQTSNQPQHF.

This chain joins TRBV29-1 and TRBJ1-2, with TRBD1 identical over 8 bases. CDR3 length: 13 residues. V lost 3 bases to trimming and J lost 7 bases; unmatched junction nucleotides: 7. CDR1 SQVTM and CDR2 ANQGSEA come from the germline V gene. In DNA, the CDR3 is TGCAGCGTTGACGTGACAGGGGTGCGTGGCTACACCTTC. This encodes CSVDVTGVRGYTF.

This clonotype has only a few counts. The chain carries TRBV28 and TRBJ2-5; D might be TRBD1 or TRBD2, each matching 7 bases. This CDR3 has 15 residues. The germline V and J ends were trimmed by 5 bases and 4 bases, with 17 bases remaining between them. Per the germline V gene, CDR1 is MDHEN and CDR2 is SYDVKM. The CDR3 sequence: CASSPQGGFGETQYF. The CDR3, as DNA: TGTGCCAGCAGTCCTCAGGGGGGGTTCGGAGAGACCCAGTACTTC.

This clonotype was observed a single time. The chain employs TRBV20-1 and TRBJ2-3; 7 bases are shared with TRBD1. This CDR3 spans 14 amino acids. CDR1 and CDR2 (germline): DFQATT, SNEGSKA (reference sequence). Trimming at V came to 3 bases and at J to 3 bases, leaving 6 bases not matched to a gene. The CDR3 region has the DNA TGCAGTGCTAGGAGGGGGCGAAGAACAGATACGCAGTATTTT. Translation gives CSARRGRRTDTQYF.